This T cell receptor beta chain is drawn from a study of blood T cell repertoires in COVID-19. The CDR3 has 15 residues. Per the germline V gene, CDR1 is MNHNS and CDR2 is SASEGT. Trimming left V 1 base short and J 4 bases short, with 11 bases between. The data were produced by immunoSEQ multiplex PCR, yet TCRdb's version contains in-frame clones alone and is incomplete. The sample has 100,000 to 150,000 clones, roughly 86% seen once. Sequencing input: peripheral blood. The TCR was taken from a woman aged 60-75 years with acute or convalescent COVID-19. The chain couples TRBV6-1 to TRBJ1-5; tentatively, D is TRBD1 (5 bases). CDR3: CASSEVTGKNQPQHF. In DNA, the CDR3 is TGTGCCAGCAGTGAAGTCACAGGTAAAAATCAGCCCCAGCATTTT.